Included here is one TCR beta chain sequence, with context. Its antigen is undetermined. The PCR was carried out with 60 Vbeta primers and 13 Jbeta primers. The authors' processing: The authors later counted approximately 80 million unique TCR beta chains, some 12 million of them shared. Using immunoSEQ multiplex PCR, the repertoire was profiled, and TCRdb retains in-frame clones only, with some absent. That table gives V, J and clone size, and the DNA gave D and trimming. The sample carries approximately 170,000 clones, 75% to 85% recorded once. The CDR3 has 11 residues. Germline V gene lookup returns CDR1 GTSNPN and CDR2 SVGIG (reference sequence). V was cut by 2 bases and J by 4 bases, with 5 bases left in between. This sample is part of a study of cytomegalovirus exposure and HLA in healthy donors. General study results and limits: Most TCR sequences were seen very rarely across donors, but some public TCRs occurred in many.

V is TRBV30 and J is TRBJ2-5; D remains unclear. The sequence came from a male donor in good health and CMV-seropositive. The source material was PBMCs. The CDR3 region is CAWSNGETQYF. CDR3 coding DNA: TGTGCCTGGAGTAACGGAGAGACCCAGTACTTC.